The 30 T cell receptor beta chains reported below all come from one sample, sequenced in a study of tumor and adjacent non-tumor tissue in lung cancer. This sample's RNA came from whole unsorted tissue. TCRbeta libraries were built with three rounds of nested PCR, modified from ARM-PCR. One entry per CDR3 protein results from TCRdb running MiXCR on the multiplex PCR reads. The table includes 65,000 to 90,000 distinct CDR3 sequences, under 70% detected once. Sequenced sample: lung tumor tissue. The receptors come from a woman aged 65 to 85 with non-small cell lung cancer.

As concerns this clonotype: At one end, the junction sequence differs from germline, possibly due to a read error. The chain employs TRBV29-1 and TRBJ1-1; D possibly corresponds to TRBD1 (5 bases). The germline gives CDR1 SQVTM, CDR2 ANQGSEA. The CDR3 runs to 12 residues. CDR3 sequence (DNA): TGCAGCGTTGACAGGGTGAACACTGAAGCTTTGTTT. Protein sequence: CSVDRVNTEALF.

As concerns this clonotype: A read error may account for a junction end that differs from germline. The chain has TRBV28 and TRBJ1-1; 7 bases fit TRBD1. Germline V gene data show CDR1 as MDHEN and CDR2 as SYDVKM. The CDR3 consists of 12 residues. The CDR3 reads CASSFPRTGSLF. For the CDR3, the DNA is TGTGCCAGCAGTTTCCCGCGGACAGGATCTCTCTTT. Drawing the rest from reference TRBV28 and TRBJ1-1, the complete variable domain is DVKVTQSSRYLVKRTGEKVFLECVQDMDHENMFWYRQDPGLGLRLIYFSYDVKMKEKGDIPEGYSVSREKKERFSLILESASTNQTSMYLCASSFPRTGSLFGQGTRLTVV.

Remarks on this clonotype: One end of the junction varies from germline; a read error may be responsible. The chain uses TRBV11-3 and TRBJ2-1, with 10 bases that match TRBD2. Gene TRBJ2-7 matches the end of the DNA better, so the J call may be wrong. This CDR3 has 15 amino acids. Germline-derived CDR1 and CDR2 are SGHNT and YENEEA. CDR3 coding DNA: TGTGTCAGCAGCTTAGCTAGCGGGAGCTACAACGAGCAGTACTTC. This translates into CVSSLASGSYNEQYF.

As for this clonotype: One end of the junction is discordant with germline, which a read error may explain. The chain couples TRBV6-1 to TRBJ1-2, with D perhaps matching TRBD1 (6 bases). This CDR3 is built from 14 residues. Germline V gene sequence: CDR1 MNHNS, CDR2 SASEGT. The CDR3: CASTVNRDDRGCTF. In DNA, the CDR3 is TGTGCCAGCACTGTGAACAGGGACGATCGGGGCTGCACATTC.

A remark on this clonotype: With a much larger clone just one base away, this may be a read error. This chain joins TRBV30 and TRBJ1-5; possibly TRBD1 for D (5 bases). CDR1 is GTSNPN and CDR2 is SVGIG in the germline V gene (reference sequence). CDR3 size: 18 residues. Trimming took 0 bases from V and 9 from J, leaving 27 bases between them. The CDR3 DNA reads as TGTGCCTGGAGTGTACAGGACACCATTCAGTTCGGCATAGTGCCCCAGCATTTT. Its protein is CAWSVQDTIQFGIVPQHF.

The CDR3 coding sequence is TGCAGTGCTAGAGGGGCTTTTGAAGCTTTCTTT. Encoded protein: CSARGAFEAFF. This chain joins TRBV20-1 and TRBJ1-1; D is ambiguous. This CDR3 has 11 residues. V lost 1 base and J 7 bases, leaving 7 bases between the germline ends. The germline gives CDR1 DFQATT, CDR2 SNEGSKA (reference sequence).

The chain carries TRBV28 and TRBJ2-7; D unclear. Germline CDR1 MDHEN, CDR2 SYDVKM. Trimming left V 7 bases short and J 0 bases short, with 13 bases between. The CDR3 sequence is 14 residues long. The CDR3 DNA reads TGTGCCAGCACCCCAAAGCCGTTCTCCTACGAGCAGTACTTC. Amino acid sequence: CASTPKPFSYEQYF.

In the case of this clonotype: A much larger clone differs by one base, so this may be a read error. The chain's CDR3 is CATSDPGKVNTIYF. Here the CDR3 DNA reads TGTGCCACCAGTGATCCAGGCAAAGTAAACACCATATATTTT. This rearrangement joins TRBV24-1 to TRBJ1-3, with D unresolved. This CDR3 is built from 14 residues. Per the germline V gene, CDR1 is KGHDR and CDR2 is SFDVKD. V gave up 3 bases and J gave up 6 bases, with 11 bases separating them.

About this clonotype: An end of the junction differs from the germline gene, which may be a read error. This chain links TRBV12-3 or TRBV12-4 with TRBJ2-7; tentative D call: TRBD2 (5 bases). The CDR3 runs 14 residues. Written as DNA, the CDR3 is TGCGCCAGCAGTTCGAGTGGGAGTCAAAACGAGCAGTACTTC. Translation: CASSSSGSQNEQYF.

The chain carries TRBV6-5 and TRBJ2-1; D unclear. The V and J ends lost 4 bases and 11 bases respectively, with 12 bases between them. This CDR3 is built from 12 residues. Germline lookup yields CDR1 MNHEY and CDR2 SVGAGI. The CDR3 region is CASSSMLNKQFF. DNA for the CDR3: TGTGCCAGCAGTTCCATGCTAAATAAGCAGTTCTTC.

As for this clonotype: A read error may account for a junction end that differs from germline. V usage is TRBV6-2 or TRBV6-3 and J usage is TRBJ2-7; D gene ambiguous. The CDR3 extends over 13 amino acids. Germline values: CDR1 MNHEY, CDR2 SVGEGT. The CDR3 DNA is TGTGCGAGCAATCCCCCAGGTTCCTACGAGCAGTACTTC. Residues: CASNPPGSYEQYF.

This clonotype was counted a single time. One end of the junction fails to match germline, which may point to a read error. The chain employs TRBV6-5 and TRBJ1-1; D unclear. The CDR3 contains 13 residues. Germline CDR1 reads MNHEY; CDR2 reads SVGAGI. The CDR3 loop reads CASIAQGRTEALF. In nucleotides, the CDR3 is TGTGCCAGCATTGCGCAAGGTCGGACTGAAGCTTTATTT.

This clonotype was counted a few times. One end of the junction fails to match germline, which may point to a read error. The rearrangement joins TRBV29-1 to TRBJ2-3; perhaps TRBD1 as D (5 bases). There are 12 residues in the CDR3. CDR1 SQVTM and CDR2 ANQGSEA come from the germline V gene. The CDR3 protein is CSVFTGTDMQYF. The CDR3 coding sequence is TGCAGCGTATTCACAGGCACAGATATGCAGTATTTT.

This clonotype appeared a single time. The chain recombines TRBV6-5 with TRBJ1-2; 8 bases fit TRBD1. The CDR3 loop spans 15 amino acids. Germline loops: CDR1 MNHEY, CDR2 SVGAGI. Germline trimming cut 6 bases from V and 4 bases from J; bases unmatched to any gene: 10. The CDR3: CASSYATGAAYGYTF. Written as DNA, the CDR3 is TGTGCCAGCAGCTACGCGACAGGGGCTGCCTATGGCTACACCTTC.

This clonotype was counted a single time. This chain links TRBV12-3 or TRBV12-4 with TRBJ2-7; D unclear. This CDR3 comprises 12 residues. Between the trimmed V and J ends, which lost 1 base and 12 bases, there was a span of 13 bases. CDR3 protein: CASSLGPHGLYF. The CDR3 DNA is TGTGCCAGCAGTTTAGGTCCCCACGGGCTGTACTTC.

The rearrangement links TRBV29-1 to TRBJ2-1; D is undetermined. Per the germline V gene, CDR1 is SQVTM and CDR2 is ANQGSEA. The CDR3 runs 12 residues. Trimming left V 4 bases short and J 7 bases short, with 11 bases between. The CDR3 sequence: CSVANNGNEQFF. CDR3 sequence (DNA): TGCAGCGTTGCAAACAACGGGAATGAGCAGTTCTTC.

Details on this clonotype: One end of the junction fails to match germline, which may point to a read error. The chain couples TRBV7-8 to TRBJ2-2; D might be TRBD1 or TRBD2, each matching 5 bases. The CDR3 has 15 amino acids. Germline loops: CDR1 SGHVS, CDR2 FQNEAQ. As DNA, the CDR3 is TGTGCCAGCAGTTTAGCAGGGATTTGGGCCGGGGAGCTGTCTTTT. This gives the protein CASSLAGIWAGELSF.

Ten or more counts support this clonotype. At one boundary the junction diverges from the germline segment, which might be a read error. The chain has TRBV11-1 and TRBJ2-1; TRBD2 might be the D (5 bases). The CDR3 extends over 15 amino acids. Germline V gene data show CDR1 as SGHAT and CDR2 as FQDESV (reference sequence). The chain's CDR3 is CASSVWSGKYNEQLF. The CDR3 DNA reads TGTGCCAGCAGCGTATGGAGCGGTAAATACAATGAGCAGCTTTTC.

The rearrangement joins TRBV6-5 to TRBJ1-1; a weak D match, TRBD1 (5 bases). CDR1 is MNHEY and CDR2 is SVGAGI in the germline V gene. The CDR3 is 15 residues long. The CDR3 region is CTSSSRPPRGSEAFF. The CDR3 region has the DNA TGTACGAGCAGCTCCCGGCCCCCGCGGGGGAGTGAAGCTTTCTTT.

CDR3 DNA: TGTGCCAGCAGCTTGGCTGCTAGCGAGACCTCCTACGAGCAGTACTTC. It translates to CASSLAASETSYEQYF. V gene TRBV5-6 combines with J gene TRBJ2-7; tentative D call: TRBD2 (6 bases). The V and J ends lost 0 bases and 0 bases respectively, with 13 bases between them. The CDR3 has 16 residues. Germline V gene data show CDR1 as SGHDT and CDR2 as YYEEEE.

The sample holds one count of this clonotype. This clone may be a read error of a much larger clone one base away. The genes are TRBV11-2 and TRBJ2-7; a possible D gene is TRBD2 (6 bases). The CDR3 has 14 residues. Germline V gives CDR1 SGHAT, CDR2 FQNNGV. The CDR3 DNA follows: TGTGTCAGCAGCTTGTACCCGGGGGCCTACGAGCAGTACTTC. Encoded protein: CVSSLYPGAYEQYF.

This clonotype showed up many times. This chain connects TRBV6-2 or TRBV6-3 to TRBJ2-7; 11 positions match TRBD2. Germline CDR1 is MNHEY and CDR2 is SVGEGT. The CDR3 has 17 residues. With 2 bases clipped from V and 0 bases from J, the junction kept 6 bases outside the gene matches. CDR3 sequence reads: CASSYRTSGLSSYEQYF. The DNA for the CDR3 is TGTGCCAGCAGTTACAGGACTAGCGGGTTGAGCTCCTACGAGCAGTACTTC.

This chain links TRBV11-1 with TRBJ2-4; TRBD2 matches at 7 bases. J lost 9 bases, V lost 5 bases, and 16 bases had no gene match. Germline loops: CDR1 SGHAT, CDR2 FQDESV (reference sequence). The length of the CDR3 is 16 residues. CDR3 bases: TGTGCCAGCAGCCTAAGCGACAGACTAGCCGAGAGCATTCAGTACTTC. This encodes CASSLSDRLAESIQYF.

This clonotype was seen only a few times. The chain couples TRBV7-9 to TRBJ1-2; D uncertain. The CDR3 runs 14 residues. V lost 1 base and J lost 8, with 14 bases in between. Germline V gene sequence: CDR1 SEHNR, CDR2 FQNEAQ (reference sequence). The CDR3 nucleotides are TGTGCCAGCAGCTTAGGGACGGCCTTGAGAGGCTACACCTTC. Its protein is CASSLGTALRGYTF.

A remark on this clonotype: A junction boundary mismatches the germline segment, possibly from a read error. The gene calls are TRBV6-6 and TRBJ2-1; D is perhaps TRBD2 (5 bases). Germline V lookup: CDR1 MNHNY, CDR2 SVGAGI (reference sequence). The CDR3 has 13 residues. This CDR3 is CASTDERLGGQLF. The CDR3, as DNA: TGTGCCAGCACGGACGAGCGACTGGGCGGGCAGTTATTC.

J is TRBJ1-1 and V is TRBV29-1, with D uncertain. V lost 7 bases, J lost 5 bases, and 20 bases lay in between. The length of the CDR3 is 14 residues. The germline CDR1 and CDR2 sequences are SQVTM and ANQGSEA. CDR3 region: CSATYDWSWTEAFF. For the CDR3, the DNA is TGCAGCGCGACCTATGATTGGTCCTGGACTGAAGCTTTCTTT.

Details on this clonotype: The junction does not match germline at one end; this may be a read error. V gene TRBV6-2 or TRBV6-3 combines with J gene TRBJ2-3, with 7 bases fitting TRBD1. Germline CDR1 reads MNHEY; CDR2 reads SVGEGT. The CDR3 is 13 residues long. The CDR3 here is CVSSRDSKDTHYF. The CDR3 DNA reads TGTGTCAGCAGTCGGGACAGCAAAGATACGCACTATTTT.

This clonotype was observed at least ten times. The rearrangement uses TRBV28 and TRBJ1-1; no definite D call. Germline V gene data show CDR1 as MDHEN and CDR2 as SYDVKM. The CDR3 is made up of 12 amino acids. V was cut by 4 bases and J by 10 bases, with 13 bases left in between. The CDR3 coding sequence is TGTGCCAGCAGTTGGAAGCGAGTTCGAGCTTTCTTT. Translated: CASSWKRVRAFF.

The CDR3 DNA sequence: TGTGCCAGCAGCTTAGCCCACCTAGCGGATACGCAGTATTTT. This sequence encodes CASSLAHLADTQYF. J is TRBJ2-3 and V is TRBV7-9, with D maybe TRBD2 (6 bases). The germline V gene has CDR1 SEHNR and CDR2 FQNEAQ (reference sequence). This CDR3 region has 14 residues. The ends were cut back, 0 bases at V and 6 bases at J, with 10 bases in the middle. Combining the CDR3 with reference TRBV7-9 and TRBJ2-3 gives the whole variable domain DTGVSQNPRHKITKRGQNVTFRCDPISEHNRLYWYRQTLGQGPEFLTYFQNEAQLEKSRLLSDRFSAERPKGSFSTLEIQRTEQGDSAMYLCASSLAHLADTQYFGPGTRLTVL.

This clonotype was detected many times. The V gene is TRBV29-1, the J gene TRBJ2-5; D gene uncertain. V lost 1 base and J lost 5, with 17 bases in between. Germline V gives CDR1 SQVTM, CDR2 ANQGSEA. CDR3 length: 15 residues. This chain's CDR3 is CSVEVPKQGAETQYF. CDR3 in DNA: TGCAGCGTTGAAGTCCCCAAGCAAGGTGCGGAGACCCAGTACTTC.